One T cell receptor beta chain is described in this entry. The antigen remains unidentified. This entry comes from a study of human T cells and chemical hapten exposure. Study context: Mainly, slight library volume differences in the pool made TCR yields vary. Study-level points and caveats: Counts of TCRs expanded at PT1 correlated positively with patch test score.

CDR1 and CDR2 from the germline V gene are MGHRA and YSYEKL. The CDR3 covers 15 residues. V dropped 3 bases and J dropped 1 base, with 12 bases sitting between them. Original handling: TCRs per sample had a median of roughly 96,000 and ranged from roughly 20,000 to 690,600. TCRdb re-called the RACE reads through MiXCR, storing one row per CDR3 protein. TCRdb, rather than the study authors, made the V and J calls. Here the sample spans 50,000 or so distinct CDR3 sequences, 9% to 9.5% being singletons. Noted time point: patch test 1, 2 weeks after DPC sensitization. Treatment reported: therapeutic diphenylcyclopropenone sensitization with weekly scalp DPC. The template was total RNA from unfractionated whole blood.

The sequenced sample was whole blood, obtained in connection with sensitization to the hapten diphenylcyclopropenone (DPC). The chain uses TRBV4-1 and TRBJ1-2; D is undetermined. The TCR was taken from a woman aged 45-59 years with alopecia areata. Some clones in this sample may be carry-over from other donors' samples. The CDR3 nucleotides are TGCGCCAGCAGCCACCCGATCAGTGATAACTATGGCTACACCTTC. Translation gives CASSHPISDNYGYTF.